This TCR beta chain is drawn from a study of cytomegalovirus exposure and HLA in healthy donors. Findings and caveats of the study: A later examination showed that TCR association rates differed by HLA locus, with DRB1 most and HLA-C fewest.

Amplification used 60 Vbeta primers and 13 Jbeta primers. Clones were sequenced by immunoSEQ multiplex PCR, and TCRdb holds only the in-frame ones, with some missing. The data hold some 150,000 clones, with about 80% observed a single time. With regard to this clone: The antigen remains unidentified.

The clonotype was recovered from a woman between 35 and 50 years old in good health and CMV-seronegative. The sequenced sample was PBMCs.

The CDR3 reads CASNRLAGDHNEQFF. Here the CDR3 DNA reads TGTGCCAGCAATCGACTAGCGGGAGACCACAATGAGCAGTTCTTC. The chain is built from TRBV28 and TRBJ2-1; 12 positions agree with TRBD2. The germline V gene encodes CDR1 MDHEN and CDR2 SYDVKM. V was clipped by 7 bases and J by 5 bases; unmatched bases: 6. CDR3 length: 15 residues.